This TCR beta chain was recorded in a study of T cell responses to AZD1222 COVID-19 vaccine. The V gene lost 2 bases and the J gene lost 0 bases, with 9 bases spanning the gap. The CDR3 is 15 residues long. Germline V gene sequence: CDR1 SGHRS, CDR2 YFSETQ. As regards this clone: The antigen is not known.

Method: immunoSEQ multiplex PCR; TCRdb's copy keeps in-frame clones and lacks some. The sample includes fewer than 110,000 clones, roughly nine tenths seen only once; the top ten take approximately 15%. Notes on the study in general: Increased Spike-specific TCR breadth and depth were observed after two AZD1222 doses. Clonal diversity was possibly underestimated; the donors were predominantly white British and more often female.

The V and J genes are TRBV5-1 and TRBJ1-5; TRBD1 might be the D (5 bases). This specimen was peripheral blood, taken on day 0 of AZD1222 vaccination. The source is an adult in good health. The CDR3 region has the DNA TGCGCCAGCAGCTTAACGGGGGTTAGCAATCAGCCCCAGCATTTT. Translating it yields CASSLTGVSNQPQHF.